What follows are 5 T cell receptor beta chains derived from one specimen sequenced in a study of response to subunit inactivated influenza vaccine. MiXCR, run by TCRdb on the RT-PCR reads, gives a single entry per CDR3 protein. The sample lists under 550,000 distinct CDR3 sequences, roughly 8.2% occurring once. Sequenced here: PBMCs from blood, sampled roughly 24 months after vaccination. The receptors come from a man aged 50 to 69 who received an inactivated influenza vaccine.

This clonotype was observed many times. At one end, the junction sequence differs from germline, possibly due to a read error. This sequence joins TRBV27 and TRBJ1-5, with D possibly being TRBD1 (5 bases). The CDR3 has 15 amino acids. Germline lookup yields CDR1 MNHEY and CDR2 SMNVEV (reference sequence). CDR3 bases: TGTGCCAGCAGTTTATTGGGGGATAGCGATCAGCCCCAGCATTTT. Translation gives CASSLLGDSDQPQHF.

This clonotype was picked up a small number of times. This sequence joins TRBV4-2 and TRBJ2-4, with D perhaps given as TRBD1 or TRBD2 (5 bases each). There are 15 residues in the CDR3. V was pared by 0 bases and J by 1 base, with 7 bases between. Germline V gene sequence: CDR1 LGHNA, CDR2 YNFKEQ. The CDR3 loop is CASSQDWGAKNIQYF. The DNA of the CDR3 is TGTGCCAGCAGCCAAGATTGGGGGGCCAAAAACATTCAGTACTTC.

This clonotype turned up a few times. This chain links TRBV3-1 with TRBJ2-7; 8 nucleotides align to TRBD1. J was trimmed by 2 bases and V by 4 bases; bases with no gene match: 7. Germline CDR1 reads LGHDT; CDR2 reads YNNKEL (reference sequence). This CDR3 spans 15 amino acids. The CDR3 protein is CASSLPGTGTYEQYF. The CDR3 DNA reads as TGTGCCAGCAGCCTACCCGGGACAGGCACCTACGAGCAGTACTTC.

This clonotype has more than one count but fewer than ten. The chain carries TRBV11-2 and TRBJ2-7; 7 bases agree with TRBD1. CDR3 length: 18 residues. V was clipped by 1 base and J by 5 bases; unmatched bases: 17. From germline, CDR1 is SGHAT and CDR2 FQNNGV. The chain's CDR3 is CASSLVMTGPSGLHEQYF. In DNA, the CDR3 is TGTGCCAGCAGCTTAGTTATGACAGGGCCTAGTGGCCTACACGAGCAGTACTTC.

This clonotype was picked up a small number of times. The DNA for the CDR3 is TGTGCCAGCAGCCGGGAGGGACTAGCGGGGAGCTCCTACGAGCAGTACTTC. Encoded protein: CASSREGLAGSSYEQYF. The V gene is TRBV5-5, the J gene TRBJ2-7; TRBD2 agrees at 13 bases. Germline CDR1 is SGHKS and CDR2 is YYEKEE (reference sequence). J lost 0 bases, V lost 4 bases, and 7 bases had no gene match. This CDR3 has 17 residues.